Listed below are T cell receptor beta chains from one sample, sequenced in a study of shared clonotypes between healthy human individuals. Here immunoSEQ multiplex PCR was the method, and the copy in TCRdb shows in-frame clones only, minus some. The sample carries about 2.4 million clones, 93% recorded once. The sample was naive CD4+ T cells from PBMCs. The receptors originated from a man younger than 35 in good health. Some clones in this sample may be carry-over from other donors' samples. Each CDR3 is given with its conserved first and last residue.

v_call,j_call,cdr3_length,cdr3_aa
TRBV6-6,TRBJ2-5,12,CASSRSPETQYF
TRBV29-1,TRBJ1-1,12,CSVLGRHTEAFF
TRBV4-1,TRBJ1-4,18,CASSQDPAGSTTNEKLFF
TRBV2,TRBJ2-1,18,CASSRTTSGGTRRNEQFF
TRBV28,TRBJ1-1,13,CASSFQGRTEAFF
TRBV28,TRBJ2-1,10,CASRSNEQFF
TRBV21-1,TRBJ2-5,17,CASSKSSSGQRGETQYF
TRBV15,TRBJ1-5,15,CATSRELSGDQPQHF
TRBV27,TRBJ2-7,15,CASSPVLGASYEQYF
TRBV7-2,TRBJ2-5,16,CASSLAAGGQVETQYF
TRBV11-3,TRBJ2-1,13,CASSLDGGPRQFF
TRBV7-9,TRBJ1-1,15,CASSLITGQGAAAFF
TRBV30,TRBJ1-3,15,CAWSVRRVSGNTIYF
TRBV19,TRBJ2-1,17,CASSATAVATGYNEQFF
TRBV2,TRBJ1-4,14,CASSVGRVNEKLFF
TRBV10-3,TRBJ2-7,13,CAISRTGPYEQYF
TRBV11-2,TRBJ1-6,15,CASSLEGTLGSPLHF
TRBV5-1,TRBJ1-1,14,CASSYQDPNTEAFF
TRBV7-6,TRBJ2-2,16,CASSLIAGGGTGELFF
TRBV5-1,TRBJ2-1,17,CASSLLAGGLSYNEQFF
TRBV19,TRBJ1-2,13,CANPTGANYGYTF
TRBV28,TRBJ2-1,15,CASMSPASPPNEQFF
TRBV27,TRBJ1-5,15,CASRTQGALTQPQHF
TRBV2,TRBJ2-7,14,CASSPRTVPLEQYF
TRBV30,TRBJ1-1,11,CAVGKFPEAFF
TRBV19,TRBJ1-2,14,CASSSTGGVYGYTF
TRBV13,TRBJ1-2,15,CASSARTGGSVGYTF
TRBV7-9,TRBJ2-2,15,CASSFGPGSTGELFF
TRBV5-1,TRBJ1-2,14,CASSLVQRNYGYTF
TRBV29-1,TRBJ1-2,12,CSAERGAYGYTF
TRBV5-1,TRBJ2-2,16,CASSLLGLISTGELFF
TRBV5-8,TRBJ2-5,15,CASSYRTSGIGTQYF
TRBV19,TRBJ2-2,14,CASSLRESHGELFF
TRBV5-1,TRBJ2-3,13,CASSPRALASQYF
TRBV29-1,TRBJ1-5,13,CSVEKDRGQPQHF
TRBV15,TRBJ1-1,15,CATSRGNRATGQAFF
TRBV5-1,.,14,CASSFGQDFYEQYF
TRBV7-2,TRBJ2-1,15,CASSPAGAQRNEQFF
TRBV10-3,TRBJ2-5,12,CAISVQLETQYF
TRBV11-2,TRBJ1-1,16,CASSPTFGRADTEAFF
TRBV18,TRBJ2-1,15,CASSPRGNSYNEQFF
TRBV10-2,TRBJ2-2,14,CATTSGTNTGELFF
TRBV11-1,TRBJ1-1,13,CASSLLTAAEAFF
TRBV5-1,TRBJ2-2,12,CASSPGHGELFF
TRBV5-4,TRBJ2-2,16,CASSLASWRDTGELFF
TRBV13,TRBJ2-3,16,CASSLGRFGRKDTQYF
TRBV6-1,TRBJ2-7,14,CASSDLGSFYEQYF
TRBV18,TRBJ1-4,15,CASSPRSPEGEKLFF
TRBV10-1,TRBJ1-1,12,CASSPDGHEAFF
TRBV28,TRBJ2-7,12,CASSSRDYEQYF
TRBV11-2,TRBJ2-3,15,CASSLDFFGGDTQYF
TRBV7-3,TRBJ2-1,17,CASSFGLARVAYNEQFF
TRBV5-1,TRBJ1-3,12,CASSGTRNTIYF
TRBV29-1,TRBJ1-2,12,CSVEWALVGYTF
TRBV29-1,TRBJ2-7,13,CSVGQGPHYEQYF
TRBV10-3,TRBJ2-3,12,CAIRQGADTQYF
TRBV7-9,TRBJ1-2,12,CASSAPRGGYTF
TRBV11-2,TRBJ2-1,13,CASTQSRGNEQFF
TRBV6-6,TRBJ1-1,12,CASSSQTLEAFF
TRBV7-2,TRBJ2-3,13,CASEGVRGDTQYF